This T cell receptor beta chain was documented in a study of T-cell reconstitution after alpha-beta-depleted transplantation in children. Per the germline V gene, CDR1 is MDHEN and CDR2 is SYDVKM. The CDR3 totals 14 residues. Trimming removed 4 bases at V and 1 base at J, with 10 bases between. Study-level findings and limits: Surviving recipient T cells and intrathymic progenitors accounted for some patients' high TCRbeta diversity at day 60. Hyperexpanded clones declined; after one year, newly produced T cells mostly supplied diversity. After transplant, at about two months, alpha-beta T cells were reportedly derived from several hundred expanded graft clones.

A remark on this clonotype: Its antigen is unknown.

Unique molecular identifiers were incorporated during preparation of the TCRbeta library. Each CDR3 protein is one row after TCRdb ran MiXCR on the PCR reads. The sample includes almost 250,000 distinct CDR3 sequences, roughly 24% of them seen just once. The sequenced sample was PBMCs, obtained before TCRalphabeta/CD19-depleted stem cell transplant. This sequence was found in a girl aged 2 to 10 with Fanconi anemia, due to receive a stem cell transplant. V and J are TRBV28 and TRBJ1-2; D is perhaps TRBD1 (5 bases). Written as DNA, the CDR3 is TGTGCCAGCAGTTCACCAGGGAGTAACTATGGCTACACCTTC. Translated, it gives CASSSPGSNYGYTF.